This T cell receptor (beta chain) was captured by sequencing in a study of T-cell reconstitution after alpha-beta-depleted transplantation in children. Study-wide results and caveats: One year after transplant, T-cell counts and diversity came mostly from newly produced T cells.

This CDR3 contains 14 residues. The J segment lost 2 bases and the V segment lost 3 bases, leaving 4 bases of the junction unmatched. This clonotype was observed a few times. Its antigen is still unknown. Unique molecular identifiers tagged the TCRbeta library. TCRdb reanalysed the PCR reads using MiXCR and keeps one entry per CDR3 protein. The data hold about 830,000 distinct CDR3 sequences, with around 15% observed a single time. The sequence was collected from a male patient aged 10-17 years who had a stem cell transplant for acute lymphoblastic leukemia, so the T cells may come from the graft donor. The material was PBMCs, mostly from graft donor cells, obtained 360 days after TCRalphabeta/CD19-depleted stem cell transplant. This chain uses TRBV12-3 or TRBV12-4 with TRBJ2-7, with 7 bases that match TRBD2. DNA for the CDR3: TGTGCCAGCAGTTTTGCGGGAGCGGCCTACGAGCAGTACTTC. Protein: CASSFAGAAYEQYF.